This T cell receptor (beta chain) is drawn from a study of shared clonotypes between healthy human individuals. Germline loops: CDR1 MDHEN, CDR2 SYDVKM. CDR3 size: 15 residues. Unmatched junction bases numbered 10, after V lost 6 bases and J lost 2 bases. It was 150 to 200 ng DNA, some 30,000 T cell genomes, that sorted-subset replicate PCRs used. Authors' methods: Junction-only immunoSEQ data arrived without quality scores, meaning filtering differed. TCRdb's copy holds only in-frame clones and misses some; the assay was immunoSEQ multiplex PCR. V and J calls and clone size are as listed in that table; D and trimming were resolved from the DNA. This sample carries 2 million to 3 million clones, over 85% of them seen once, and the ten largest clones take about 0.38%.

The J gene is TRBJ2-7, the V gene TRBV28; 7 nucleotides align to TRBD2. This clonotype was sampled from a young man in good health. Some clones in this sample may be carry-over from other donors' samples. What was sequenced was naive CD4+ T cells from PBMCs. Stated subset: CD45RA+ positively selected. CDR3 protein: CASRMGLAEAYEQYF. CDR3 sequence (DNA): TGTGCCAGCAGGATGGGGCTAGCGGAAGCCTACGAGCAGTACTTC.